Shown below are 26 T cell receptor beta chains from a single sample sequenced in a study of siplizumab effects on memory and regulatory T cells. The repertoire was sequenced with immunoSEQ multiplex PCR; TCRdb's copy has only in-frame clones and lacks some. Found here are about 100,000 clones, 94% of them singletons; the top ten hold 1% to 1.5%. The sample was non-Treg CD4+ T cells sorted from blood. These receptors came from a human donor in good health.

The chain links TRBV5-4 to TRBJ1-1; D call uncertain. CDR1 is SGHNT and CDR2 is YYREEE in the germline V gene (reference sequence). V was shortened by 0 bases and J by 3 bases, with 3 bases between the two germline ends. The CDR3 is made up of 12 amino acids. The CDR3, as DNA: TGTGCCAGCAGCTTGGGAGACACTGAAGCTTTCTTT. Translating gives CASSLGDTEAFF. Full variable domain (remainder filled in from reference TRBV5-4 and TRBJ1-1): ETGVTQSPTHLIKTRGQQVTLRCSSQSGHNTVSWYQQALGQGPQFIFQYYREEENGRGNFPPRFSGLQFPNYSSELNVNALELDDSALYLCASSLGDTEAFFGQGTRLTVV.

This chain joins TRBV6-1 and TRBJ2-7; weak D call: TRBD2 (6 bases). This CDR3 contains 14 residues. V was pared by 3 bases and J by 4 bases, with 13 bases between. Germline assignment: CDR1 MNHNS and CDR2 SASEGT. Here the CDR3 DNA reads TGTGCCAGCAGTGACGACGGTGGGAGGTACGAGCAGTACTTC. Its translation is CASSDDGGRYEQYF.

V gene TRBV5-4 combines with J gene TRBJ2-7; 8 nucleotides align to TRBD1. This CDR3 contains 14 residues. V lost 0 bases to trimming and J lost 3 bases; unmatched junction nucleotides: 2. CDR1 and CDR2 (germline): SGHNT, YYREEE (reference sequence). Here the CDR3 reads CASSLETGVYEQYF. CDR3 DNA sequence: TGTGCCAGCAGCTTGGAGACAGGGGTCTACGAGCAGTACTTC.

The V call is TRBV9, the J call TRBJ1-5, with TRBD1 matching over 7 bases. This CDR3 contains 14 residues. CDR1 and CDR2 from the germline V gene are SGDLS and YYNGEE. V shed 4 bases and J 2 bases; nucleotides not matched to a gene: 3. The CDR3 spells CASSSTGGNQPQHF. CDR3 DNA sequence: TGTGCCAGCAGCTCAACAGGGGGCAATCAGCCCCAGCATTTT.

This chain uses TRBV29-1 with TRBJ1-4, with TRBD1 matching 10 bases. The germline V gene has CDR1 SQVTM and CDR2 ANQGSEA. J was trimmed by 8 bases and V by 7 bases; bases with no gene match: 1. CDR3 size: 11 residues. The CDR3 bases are TGCAGCGGGGGACAGGGGGAAAAACTGTTTTTT. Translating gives CSGGQGEKLFF. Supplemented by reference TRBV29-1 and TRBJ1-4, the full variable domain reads SAVISQKPSRDICQRGTSLTIQCQVDSQVTMMFWYRQQPGQSLTLIATANQGSEATYESGFVIDKFPISRPNLTFSTLTVSNMSPEDSSIYLCSGGQGEKLFFGSGTQLSVL.

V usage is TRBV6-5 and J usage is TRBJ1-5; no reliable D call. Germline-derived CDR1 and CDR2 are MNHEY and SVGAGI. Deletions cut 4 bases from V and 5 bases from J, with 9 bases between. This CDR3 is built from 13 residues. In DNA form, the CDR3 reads TGTGCCAGCAGTTTAAACACATATCAGCCCCAGCATTTT. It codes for CASSLNTYQPQHF.

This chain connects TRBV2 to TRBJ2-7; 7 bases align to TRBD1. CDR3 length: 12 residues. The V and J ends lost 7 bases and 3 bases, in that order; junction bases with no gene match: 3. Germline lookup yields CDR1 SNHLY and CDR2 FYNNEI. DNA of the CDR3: TGTGCCAGCACACGACAGGGCTACGAGCAGTACTTC. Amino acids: CASTRQGYEQYF.

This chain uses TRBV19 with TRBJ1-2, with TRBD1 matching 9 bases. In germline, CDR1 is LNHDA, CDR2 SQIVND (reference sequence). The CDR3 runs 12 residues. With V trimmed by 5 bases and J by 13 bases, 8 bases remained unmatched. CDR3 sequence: CASSFYTGGLTF. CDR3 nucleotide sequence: TGTGCCAGTAGTTTCTATACAGGGGGCCTCACCTTC.

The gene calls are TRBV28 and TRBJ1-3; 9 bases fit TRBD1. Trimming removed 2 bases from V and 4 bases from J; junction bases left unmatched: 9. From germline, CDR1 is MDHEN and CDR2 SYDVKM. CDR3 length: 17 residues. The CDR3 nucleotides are TGTGCCAGCAGTTTAGCCGGGACAGGGATTATGGGAAACACCATATATTTT. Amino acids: CASSLAGTGIMGNTIYF.

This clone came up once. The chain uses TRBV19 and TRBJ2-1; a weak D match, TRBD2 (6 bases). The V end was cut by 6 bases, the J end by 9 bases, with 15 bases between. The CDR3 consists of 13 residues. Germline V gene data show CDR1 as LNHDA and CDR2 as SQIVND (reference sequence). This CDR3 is CASRSSGVVEQFF. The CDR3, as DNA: TGTGCCAGTAGGTCCTCGGGGGTAGTTGAGCAGTTCTTC.

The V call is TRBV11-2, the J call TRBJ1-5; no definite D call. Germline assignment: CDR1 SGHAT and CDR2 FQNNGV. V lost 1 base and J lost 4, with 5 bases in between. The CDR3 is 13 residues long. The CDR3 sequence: CASSLGRNQPQHF. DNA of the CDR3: TGTGCCAGCAGCTTAGGGCGAAATCAGCCCCAGCATTTT.

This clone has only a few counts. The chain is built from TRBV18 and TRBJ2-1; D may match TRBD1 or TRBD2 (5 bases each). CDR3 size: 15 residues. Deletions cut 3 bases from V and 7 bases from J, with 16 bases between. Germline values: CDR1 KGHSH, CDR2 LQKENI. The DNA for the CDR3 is TGTGCCAGCTCACCGGGGGTCCTAGCTCAGAATGAGCAGTTCTTC. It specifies CASSPGVLAQNEQFF.

Here the CDR3 reads CASSQTGTPQETQYF. Here the CDR3 DNA reads TGTGCCAGCAGCCAAACCGGGACACCGCAAGAGACCCAGTACTTC. The gene calls are TRBV11-2 and TRBJ2-5; a weak D match, TRBD1 (6 bases). This CDR3 region has 15 residues. Germline V CDR1 and CDR2: SGHAT, FQNNGV. The V and J ends lost 5 bases and 2 bases respectively, with 15 bases between them. The full variable domain, in which reference TRBV11-2 and TRBJ2-5 provide the parts outside the CDR3, is EAGVAQSPRYKIIEKRQSVAFWCNPISGHATLYWYQQILGQGPKLLIQFQNNGVVDDSQLPKDRFSAERLKGVDSTLKIQPAKLEDSAVYLCASSQTGTPQETQYFGPGTRLLVL.

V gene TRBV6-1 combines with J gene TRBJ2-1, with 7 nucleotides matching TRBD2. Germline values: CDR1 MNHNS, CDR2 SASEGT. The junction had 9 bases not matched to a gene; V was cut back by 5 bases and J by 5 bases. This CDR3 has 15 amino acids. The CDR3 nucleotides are TGTGCCAGCAGTAGCTACCGGGACTATGACAATGAGCAGTTCTTC. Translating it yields CASSSYRDYDNEQFF.

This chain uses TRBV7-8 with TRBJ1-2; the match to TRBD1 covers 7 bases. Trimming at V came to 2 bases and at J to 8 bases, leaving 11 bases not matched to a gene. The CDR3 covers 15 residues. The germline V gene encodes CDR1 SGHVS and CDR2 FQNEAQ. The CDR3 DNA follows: TGTGCCAGCAGCTTAAGAGGGACAGCTTTAGAGGGCTACACCTTC. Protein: CASSLRGTALEGYTF.

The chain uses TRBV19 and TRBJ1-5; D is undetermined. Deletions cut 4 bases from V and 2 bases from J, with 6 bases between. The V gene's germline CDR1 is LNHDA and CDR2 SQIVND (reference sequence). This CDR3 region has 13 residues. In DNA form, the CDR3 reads TGTGCCAGTAGTAGTAGGGGCAATCAGCCCCAGCATTTT. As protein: CASSSRGNQPQHF.

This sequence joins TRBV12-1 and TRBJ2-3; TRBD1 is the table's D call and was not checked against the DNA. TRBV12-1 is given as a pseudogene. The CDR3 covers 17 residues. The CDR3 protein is CASSSVGDRESTDTQYF. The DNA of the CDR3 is TGTGCCAGCAGCTCTGTAGGGGACAGGGAAAGCACAGATACGCAGTATTTT.

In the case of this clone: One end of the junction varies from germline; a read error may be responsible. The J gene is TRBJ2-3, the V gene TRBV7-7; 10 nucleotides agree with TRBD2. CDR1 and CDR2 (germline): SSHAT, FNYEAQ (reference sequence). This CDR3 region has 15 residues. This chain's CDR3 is CASSSGLAITDTQYF. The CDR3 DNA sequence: TGTGCTAGCAGCTCGGGACTAGCGATCACAGATACGCAGTATTTT.

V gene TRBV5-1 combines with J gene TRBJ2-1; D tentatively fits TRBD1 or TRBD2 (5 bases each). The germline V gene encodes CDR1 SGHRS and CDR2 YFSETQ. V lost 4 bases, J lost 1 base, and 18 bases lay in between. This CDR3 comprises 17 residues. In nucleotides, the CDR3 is TGCGCCAGCAGCACAACCCTGTGGGGGAGATCCTACAATGAGCAGTTCTTC. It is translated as CASSTTLWGRSYNEQFF. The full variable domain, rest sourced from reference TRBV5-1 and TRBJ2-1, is KAGVTQTPRYLIKTRGQQVTLSCSPISGHRSVSWYQQTPGQGLQFLFEYFSETQRNKGNFPGRFSGRQFSNSRSEMNVSTLELGDSALYLCASSTTLWGRSYNEQFFGPGTRLTVL.

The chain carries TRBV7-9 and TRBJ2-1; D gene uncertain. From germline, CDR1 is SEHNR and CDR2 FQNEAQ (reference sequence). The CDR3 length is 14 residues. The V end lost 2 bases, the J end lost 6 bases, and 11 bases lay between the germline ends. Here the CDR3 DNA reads TGTGCCAGCAGCTTATCGCTAGGCCTCAATGAGCAGTTCTTC. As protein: CASSLSLGLNEQFF.

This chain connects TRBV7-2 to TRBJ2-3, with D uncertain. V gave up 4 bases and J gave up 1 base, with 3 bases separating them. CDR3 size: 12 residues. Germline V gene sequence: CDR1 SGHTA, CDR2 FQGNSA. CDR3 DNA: TGTGCCAGCAGCTCCCGCACAGATACGCAGTATTTT. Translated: CASSSRTDTQYF.

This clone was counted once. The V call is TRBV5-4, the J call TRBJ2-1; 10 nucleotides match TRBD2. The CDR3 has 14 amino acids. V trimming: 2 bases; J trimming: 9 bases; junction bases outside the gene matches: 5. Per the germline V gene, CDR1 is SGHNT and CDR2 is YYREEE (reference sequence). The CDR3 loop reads CASSLAGGSTEQFF. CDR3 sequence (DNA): TGTGCCAGCAGCTTAGCGGGAGGGAGTACTGAGCAGTTCTTC.

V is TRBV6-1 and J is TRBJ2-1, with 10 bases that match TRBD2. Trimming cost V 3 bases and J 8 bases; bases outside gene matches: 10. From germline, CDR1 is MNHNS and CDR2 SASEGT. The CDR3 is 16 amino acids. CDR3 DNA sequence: TGTGCCAGCAGTGATTCGACTAGCGGGCAGGTCTATGAGCAGTTCTTC. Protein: CASSDSTSGQVYEQFF.

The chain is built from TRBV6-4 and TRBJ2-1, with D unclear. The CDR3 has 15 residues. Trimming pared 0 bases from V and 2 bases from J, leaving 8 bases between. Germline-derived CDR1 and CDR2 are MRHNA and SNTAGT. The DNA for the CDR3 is TGTGCCAGCAGTGACTCGGTGGGAACCTACAATGAGCAGTTCTTC. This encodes CASSDSVGTYNEQFF.

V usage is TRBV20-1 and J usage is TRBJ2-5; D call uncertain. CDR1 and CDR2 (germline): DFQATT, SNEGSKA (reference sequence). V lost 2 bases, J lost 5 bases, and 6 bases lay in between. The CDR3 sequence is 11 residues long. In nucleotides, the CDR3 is TGCAGTGCTAGAATATCGGAGACCCAGTACTTC. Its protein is CSARISETQYF.

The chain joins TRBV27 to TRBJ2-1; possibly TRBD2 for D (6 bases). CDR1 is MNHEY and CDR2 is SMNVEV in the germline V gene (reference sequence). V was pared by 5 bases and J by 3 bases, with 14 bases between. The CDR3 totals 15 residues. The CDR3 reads CASSLAGSFYNEQFF. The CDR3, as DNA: TGTGCCAGCAGTCTAGCCGGGAGCTTCTACAATGAGCAGTTCTTC.